One sample yielded the 18 T cell receptor beta chains listed below, sequenced in a study of blood T cell repertoires in COVID-19. TCRdb's copy holds only in-frame clones and misses some; the assay was immunoSEQ multiplex PCR. The table records under 130,000 clones, roughly 90% of them present only once. Sample: peripheral blood. The receptors here all came from a woman between 55 and 75 years old with acute or convalescent COVID-19.

This clone occurred once. The rearrangement joins TRBV6-5 to TRBJ1-1, with D possibly being TRBD1 (5 bases). Trimming cost V 6 bases and J 2 bases, with 13 bases left between them. The CDR3 totals 14 residues. Germline CDR1 and CDR2: MNHEY and SVGAGI. In DNA, the CDR3 is TGTGCCAGCAGGTCGGGGGGTCGAAACACTGAAGCTTTCTTT. Protein product: CASRSGGRNTEAFF.

This chain links TRBV6-1 with TRBJ1-1; D uncertain. This CDR3 has 14 amino acids. V was shortened by 1 base and J by 5 bases, with 11 bases between the two germline ends. The germline gives CDR1 MNHNS, CDR2 SASEGT. The DNA of the CDR3 is TGTGCCAGCAGTGAAGTGGGCAGGAGGACTGAAGCTTTCTTT. Residues: CASSEVGRRTEAFF.

V is TRBV15 and J is TRBJ2-3; 7 nucleotides line up with TRBD2. CDR1 LNHNV and CDR2 YYDKDF come from the germline V gene (reference sequence). Unmatched junction bases numbered 13, after V lost 2 bases and J lost 8 bases. The CDR3 totals 16 residues. DNA of the CDR3: TGTGCCACCAGCAGACGTTCGGGAGGTAGGCAGGTTACGCAGTATTTT. It is translated as CATSRRSGGRQVTQYF.

V and J are TRBV6-6 and TRBJ2-3; tentatively, D is TRBD2 (6 bases). This CDR3 has 17 residues. Germline assignment: CDR1 MNHNY and CDR2 SVGAGI (reference sequence). Deletions cut 5 bases from V and 0 bases from J, with 18 bases between. The CDR3 sequence is CASSLRLLAASTDTQYF. CDR3 coding DNA: TGTGCCAGCAGTCTCCGCTTACTAGCAGCTAGCACAGATACGCAGTATTTT.

V and J are TRBV5-1 and TRBJ1-1, with D tentatively TRBD1 (5 bases). V dropped 7 bases and J dropped 1 base, with 14 bases sitting between them. Germline values: CDR1 SGHRS, CDR2 YFSETQ. The CDR3 loop spans 14 amino acids. The CDR3 reads CASHSGLTNTEAFF. CDR3 DNA sequence: TGCGCCAGCCACTCGGGACTGACGAACACTGAAGCTTTCTTT.

The chain combines TRBV5-1 with TRBJ2-2; D is possibly TRBD1 (6 bases). Trimming took off 6 bases at V and 5 bases at J, with 17 bases between the two ends. Germline loops: CDR1 SGHRS, CDR2 YFSETQ. This CDR3 is 15 amino acids long. CDR3 residues: CASNLEGRGTGELFF. The CDR3 bases are TGCGCCAGCAACCTTGAGGGAAGGGGGACCGGGGAGCTGTTTTTT. Together with reference TRBV5-1 and TRBJ2-2, the CDR3 gives the full variable domain: KAGVTQTPRYLIKTRGQQVTLSCSPISGHRSVSWYQQTPGQGLQFLFEYFSETQRNKGNFPGRFSGRQFSNSRSEMNVSTLELGDSALYLCASNLEGRGTGELFFGEGSRLTVL.

J is TRBJ2-1 and V is TRBV24-1; the match to TRBD2 covers 10 bases. Germline values: CDR1 KGHDR, CDR2 SFDVKD. The CDR3 consists of 16 residues. V gave up 4 bases and J gave up 2 bases; unmatched junction bases: 4. CDR3 protein: CATSETSGDTYNEQFF. The CDR3 DNA follows: TGTGCCACCAGTGAAACTAGCGGGGATACCTACAATGAGCAGTTCTTC.

The chain recombines TRBV5-6 with TRBJ1-1; D is unclear. V lost 4 bases and J 1 base, leaving 5 bases between the germline ends. The CDR3 has 12 amino acids. CDR1 and CDR2 from the germline V gene are SGHDT and YYEEEE. CDR3 amino acids: CASSDSNTEAFF. DNA of the CDR3: TGTGCCAGCAGCGACTCGAACACTGAAGCTTTCTTT.

This clone has a handful of counts. The chain recombines TRBV29-1 with TRBJ1-1, with a weak D call TRBD1 (5 bases). Germline V lookup: CDR1 SQVTM, CDR2 ANQGSEA. Trimming pared 4 bases from V and 3 bases from J, leaving 12 bases between. This CDR3 has 13 amino acids. The CDR3 loop reads CSVVRQFDTEAFF. The CDR3 DNA is TGCAGCGTTGTTAGACAGTTTGACACTGAAGCTTTCTTT.

This clone was picked up a small number of times. The J gene is TRBJ1-2, the V gene TRBV24-1; 7 positions match TRBD1. The trim removed 3 bases at V and 3 bases at J, leaving 6 bases unmatched. From germline, CDR1 is KGHDR and CDR2 SFDVKD. The CDR3 covers 15 residues. The CDR3 sequence is CATSDASGTDYGYTF. The CDR3 nucleotides are TGTGCCACCAGTGATGCGTCCGGGACAGACTATGGCTACACCTTC.

The chain links TRBV11-3 to TRBJ2-1; the D gene is possibly TRBD2 (6 bases). V shed 0 bases and J shed 4 bases, with 16 bases lying between them. Per the germline V gene, CDR1 is SGHNT and CDR2 is YENEEA. The CDR3 covers 17 residues. CDR3 DNA sequence: TGTGCCAGCAGCTTAGAGGCATGGGGGGAGCCGTACAATGAGCAGTTCTTC. Protein sequence: CASSLEAWGEPYNEQFF.

The V and J genes are TRBV27 and TRBJ1-5; TRBD1 is a possible D gene (5 bases). This CDR3 contains 19 residues. Germline V gene data show CDR1 as MNHEY and CDR2 as SMNVEV (reference sequence). Trimming left V 1 base short and J 6 bases short, with 25 bases between. Here the CDR3 DNA reads TGTGCCAGCAGTTTATGGGGCGTCCAGGGTGGTGTGTTTAGTCAGCCCCAGCATTTT. Its translation is CASSLWGVQGGVFSQPQHF.

The chain uses TRBV7-9 and TRBJ2-1, with 7 bases identical to TRBD1. The V gene's germline CDR1 is SEHNR and CDR2 FQNEAQ (reference sequence). The CDR3 is 14 residues long. The V and J ends lost 5 bases and 7 bases, in that order; junction bases with no gene match: 8. As DNA, the CDR3 is TGTGCCAGCAGCGGCCGGGACAGTGCGAATGAGCAGTTCTTC. This codes for CASSGRDSANEQFF.

V usage is TRBV29-1 and J usage is TRBJ1-1; TRBD1 agrees at 7 bases. Germline lookup yields CDR1 SQVTM and CDR2 ANQGSEA. The V and J ends lost 6 bases and 0 bases, in that order; junction bases with no gene match: 10. The length of the CDR3 is 15 residues. Written as DNA, the CDR3 is TGCAGCGTCCGGGACAGTGGAACCATGAACACTGAAGCTTTCTTT. Its protein product is CSVRDSGTMNTEAFF.

This chain uses TRBV6-5 with TRBJ2-3; D remains unclear. Germline lookup yields CDR1 MNHEY and CDR2 SVGAGI. Deletions cut 5 bases from V and 6 bases from J, with 9 bases between. The CDR3 has 12 amino acids. The CDR3 DNA follows: TGTGCCAGCAGTATACAGTCGGATACGCAGTATTTT. Encoded protein: CASSIQSDTQYF.

The gene calls are TRBV29-1 and TRBJ1-5; perhaps TRBD1 as D (6 bases). Trimming removed 6 bases from V and 3 bases from J, with 12 bases in between. The CDR3 has 13 residues. Germline V gives CDR1 SQVTM, CDR2 ANQGSEA. The CDR3 spells CSVLQGDNQPQHF. The CDR3 region has the DNA TGCAGCGTACTACAGGGAGACAATCAGCCCCAGCATTTT.

V and J are TRBV12-3 or TRBV12-4 and TRBJ2-7; D may be TRBD1 (6 bases). Trimming shortened V by 5 bases and J by 0 bases, and 8 bases separated the two germline ends. The CDR3 runs 13 residues. CDR3 in amino acids: CASSRDISYEQYF. The CDR3 bases are TGTGCCAGCAGTCGGGACATCTCCTACGAGCAGTACTTC.

This chain uses TRBV5-1 with TRBJ2-1, with 15 nucleotides matching TRBD2. In germline, CDR1 is SGHRS, CDR2 YFSETQ. Losses at the gene ends were 3 bases for V and 0 bases for J; bases not matched to a gene: 10. This CDR3 region has 20 residues. The CDR3 nucleotides are TGCGCCAGCAGCTCACCGGGACTAGCGGGAGGCCGGAGCTCCTACAATGAGCAGTTCTTC. Amino acid sequence: CASSSPGLAGGRSSYNEQFF.